This TCR beta chain came from a study of regulatory T cells in long-lasting Graves disease. This clonotype was counted at least ten times. The V segment lost 2 bases and the J segment 5 bases; nucleotides outside the gene matches: 4. CDR1 SGHTA and CDR2 FQGNSA come from the germline V gene. The CDR3 runs 15 residues. Building the TCR beta libraries relied on iRepertoire HTBI primers, and CDR3 regions underwent Arm-PCR. TCRdb re-analysed the multiplex PCR reads in MiXCR, keeping a single row per CDR3 protein. The table records roughly 610,000 distinct CDR3 sequences, about 16% of them present only once. Time point specified: newly diagnosed GD, antithyroid drugs for less than 3 months. The TCR library was made from RNA extracted from PBMCs. A further study also used this sample, focusing on T cells in Graves' hyperthyroidism and ophthalmopathy.

The receptor was derived from a woman aged 30 to 39 with Graves disease. This sequence joins TRBV7-2 and TRBJ2-5; TRBD2 matches at 11 bases. Sequenced material: peripheral blood mononuclear cells (PBMCs), taken at new diagnosis, from a patient treated with antithyroid drugs. The CDR3: CASSLTSGRQETQYF. CDR3 sequence (DNA): TGTGCCAGCAGCTTAACTAGCGGGAGACAGGAGACCCAGTACTTC.